The present entry profiles one T cell receptor (beta chain) with its context. Seattle participants joined during active infection and were tracked over time. Method: immunoSEQ multiplex PCR; TCRdb's copy keeps in-frame clones and lacks some. This sample has about 250,000 clones, with roughly 88% found just once. Germline assignment: CDR1 MNHEY and CDR2 SMNVEV (reference sequence). CDR3 length equals 19 residues. V shed 5 bases and J 6 bases; nucleotides not matched to a gene: 17. This sample is part of a study of blood T cell repertoires in COVID-19. The wider study: Italy, Spain and the United States were the sources of the convalescent and acute COVID-19 samples.

The source material was peripheral blood. The chain has TRBV27 and TRBJ1-5; 12 nucleotides match TRBD1. The clonotype was recovered from a woman aged 25-40 years with COVID-19, enrolled during active disease. DNA for the CDR3: TGTGCCAGCAGTCCCCGCCGAGGGACAGGGGGCCACCGGGGTCAGCCCCAGCATTTT. Translating gives CASSPRRGTGGHRGQPQHF.